There are a few counts of the clone carrying this TCR beta chain. TCRdb re-called the 5' RACE reads with MiXCR, one entry per CDR3 protein. Among about 560,000 distinct CDR3 sequences listed, 15% to 20% were seen once. With 3 bases clipped from V and 8 bases from J, the junction kept 9 bases outside the gene matches. Germline CDR1 is GTSNPN and CDR2 is SVGIG (reference sequence). CDR3 length: 13 residues. This record belongs to a study of T-cell memory formation after mild COVID-19. Sequenced: PBMCs or a T cell subset sorted from them (not recorded which). V usage is TRBV30 and J usage is TRBJ1-1, with TRBD1 matching over 7 bases. This sequence was found in an adult woman who had mild COVID-19 (a few samples of this study predate the infection). Cell type and time point are not known. CDR3 coding DNA: TGTGCCTGGAGCCGACAGCGGACAGGAGAAGCTTTCTTT. Translated, it gives CAWSRQRTGEAFF.